The T cell receptor beta chain under discussion was sequenced for a study of blood T cell repertoires in COVID-19. The overall study: The samples span acute and convalescent COVID-19 from the United States, Italy and Spain. Sample material is recorded as cDNA or gDNA derived from T cells, B-cell-depleted T cells, or PBMCs.

The germline V gene has CDR1 LGHDT and CDR2 YNNKEL (reference sequence). The CDR3 extends over 13 amino acids. V gave up 4 bases and J gave up 9 bases, with 10 bases separating them. Followed longitudinally, the Seattle patients had been enrolled during active infection. TCRdb's table, derived via immunoSEQ multiplex PCR, lists solely in-frame clones and lacks some. The sample has 150,000 to 200,000 clones, under 90% seen once. This chain uses TRBV3-1 (or the pseudogene TRBV3-2) with TRBJ1-6; no clear D. Input material: peripheral blood. This TCR was sampled from a woman between 70 and 85 years old with COVID-19, enrolled during active disease. The chain's CDR3 is CASSLREGSPLHF. The DNA for the CDR3 is TGTGCCAGCAGCCTCCGGGAGGGTTCACCCCTCCACTTT.